Listed here are 26 T cell receptor beta chains from one sample, sequenced in a study of T cells in Graves' hyperthyroidism and ophthalmopathy. TCR beta CDR3 region amplification was performed from RNA transcripts. The HTBI set primed first-round TCR CDR3 RT-PCR. TCRdb independently ran MiXCR on the multiplex PCR reads; one entry per CDR3 protein. The data hold more than 500,000 distinct CDR3 sequences, with about 16% observed a single time. Sequenced material: blood. These receptor sequences come from a woman younger than 45 with Graves' ophthalmopathy.

The chain uses TRBV11-3 and TRBJ1-3; D unresolved. The CDR3 has 13 amino acids. Trimming stripped 4 bases from V and 2 bases from J, with 6 bases between. Germline CDR1 is SGHNT and CDR2 is YENEEA. The chain's CDR3 is CASSSKTGNTIYF. The CDR3, as DNA: TGTGCCAGCAGCTCGAAGACTGGAAACACCATATATTTT.

This clonotype was detected many times. J is TRBJ2-5 and V is TRBV11-2; D possibly corresponds to TRBD1 (5 bases). Germline V lookup: CDR1 SGHAT, CDR2 FQNNGV. Trimming removed 0 bases from V and 5 bases from J, with 16 bases in between. The CDR3 consists of 16 residues. The CDR3 here is CASSLDGRVGWETQYF. CDR3 nucleotides: TGTGCCAGCAGCTTAGATGGCAGGGTAGGCTGGGAGACCCAGTACTTC.

The chain joins TRBV28 to TRBJ2-7; the D is unclear. The CDR3 has 13 amino acids. Germline V gives CDR1 MDHEN, CDR2 SYDVKM. With 5 bases removed from V and 0 bases from J, the gap between germline ends came to 8 bases. DNA of the CDR3: TGTGCCAGCAGTCCCTCCGACTCCTACGAGCAGTACTTC. The encoded protein is CASSPSDSYEQYF.

Ten or more counts support this clonotype. The V and J genes are TRBV7-3 and TRBJ2-1, with 10 bases that match TRBD2. The CDR3 contains 15 residues. CDR1 is SGHTA, CDR2 FQGTGA, per germline. V lost 4 bases to trimming and J lost 9 bases; unmatched junction nucleotides: 9. CDR3 sequence reads: CASSSAGTSVSEQFF. The DNA of the CDR3 is TGTGCCAGCAGCTCAGCCGGGACTAGCGTGAGTGAGCAGTTCTTC.

This chain links TRBV20-1 with TRBJ2-3, with 9 positions matching TRBD2. Unmatched junction bases numbered 5, after V lost 2 bases and J lost 5 bases. CDR3 length equals 14 residues. Germline assignment: CDR1 DFQATT and CDR2 SNEGSKA (reference sequence). The CDR3, as DNA: TGCAGTGCTAGACATAGCGGGAGTGGAGATACGCAGTATTTT. This sequence encodes CSARHSGSGDTQYF.

The sample holds many counts of this clonotype. The chain joins TRBV7-2 to TRBJ1-4, with 8 bases lining up with TRBD1. The CDR3 runs 15 residues. Trimming at V came to 4 bases and at J to 5 bases, leaving 6 bases not matched to a gene. CDR1 and CDR2 (germline): SGHTA, FQGNSA. CDR3 bases: TGTGCCAGCAGCTCACAGGGGGGATTCAATGAAAAACTGTTTTTT. This codes for CASSSQGGFNEKLFF.

V gene TRBV28 combines with J gene TRBJ2-1, with D unclear. V lost 10 bases, J lost 0 bases, and 22 bases lay in between. Germline CDR1 reads MDHEN; CDR2 reads SYDVKM. The CDR3 runs 17 residues. The CDR3 DNA is TGTGCCATCTTACCCTTGAGCAGGCCAAGCTCCTACAATGAGCAGTTCTTC. This codes for CAILPLSRPSSYNEQFF.

This clonotype was counted many times. V is TRBV3-1 and J is TRBJ2-1, with D possibly matching TRBD1 (5 bases). In germline, CDR1 is LGHDT, CDR2 YNNKEL (reference sequence). The germline V and J ends were trimmed by 0 bases and 9 bases, with 15 bases remaining between them. The CDR3 has 15 amino acids. The CDR3 sequence is CASSQEGAFRSEQFF. In nucleotides, the CDR3 is TGTGCCAGCAGCCAAGAAGGGGCGTTCCGGAGTGAGCAGTTCTTC.

This chain joins TRBV20-1 and TRBJ2-7; D is ambiguous. Trimming stripped 7 bases from V and 2 bases from J, with 9 bases between. Germline V gene lookup returns CDR1 DFQATT and CDR2 SNEGSKA (reference sequence). The CDR3 extends over 11 amino acids. The CDR3 spells CSVSGTYEQYF. In DNA form, the CDR3 reads TGCAGTGTGTCTGGTACCTACGAGCAGTACTTC.

This clonotype was counted only a few times. The chain uses TRBV6-2 or TRBV6-3 and TRBJ1-2; D perhaps matches TRBD1 (5 bases). The CDR3 loop spans 16 amino acids. CDR1 is MNHEY and CDR2 is SVGEGT in the germline V gene. Trimming removed 7 bases at V and 8 bases at J, with 26 bases between. The CDR3 sequence: CASKETGTPQLPGYTF. The CDR3 DNA reads as TGTGCCAGCAAAGAGACCGGGACCCCCCAACTTCCGGGCTACACCTTC.

This clonotype was found many times. The V gene is TRBV7-2, the J gene TRBJ1-1, with a possible D match to TRBD1 (6 bases). The V gene's germline CDR1 is SGHTA and CDR2 FQGNSA. The CDR3 loop spans 14 amino acids. Trimming cost V 2 bases and J 0 bases, with 7 bases left between them. For the CDR3, the DNA is TGTGCCAGCAGCTTATACAGGGTGAACACTGAAGCTTTCTTT. The encoded protein is CASSLYRVNTEAFF. Filled out from reference TRBV7-2 and TRBJ1-1, the complete variable domain reads GAGVSQSPSNKVTEKGKDVELRCDPISGHTALYWYRQSLGQGLEFLIYFQGNSAPDKSGLPSDRFSAERTGGSVSTLTIQRTQQEDSAVYLCASSLYRVNTEAFFGQGTRLTVV.

J is TRBJ2-4 and V is TRBV2; possible D gene TRBD2, 6 bases. Germline V gene lookup returns CDR1 SNHLY and CDR2 FYNNEI. Trimming took off 4 bases at V and 8 bases at J, with 12 bases between the two ends. This CDR3 spans 13 amino acids. The CDR3 DNA reads as TGTGCCAGCAGTGGCGGGTGGGGGGACATTCAGTACTTC. Its translation is CASSGGWGDIQYF. The full variable domain, its missing parts supplied by reference TRBV2 and TRBJ2-4, is EPEVTQTPSHQVTQMGQEVILRCVPISNHLYFYWYRQILGQKVEFLVSFYNNEISEKSEIFDDQFSVERPDGSNFTLKIRSTKLEDSAMYFCASSGGWGDIQYFGAGTRLSVL.

This clonotype was counted ten times or more. The chain joins TRBV20-1 to TRBJ2-3, with D unclear. The V end was cut by 5 bases, the J end by 0 bases, with 21 bases between. The CDR3 has 17 amino acids. Germline values: CDR1 DFQATT, CDR2 SNEGSKA (reference sequence). CDR3 DNA: TGCAGTGCTCCCGGAAGGGATGTACCCACTAGCACAGATACGCAGTATTTT. Protein product: CSAPGRDVPTSTDTQYF.

This clonotype showed up many times. The chain couples TRBV11-2 to TRBJ2-5; 11 nucleotides agree with TRBD2. This CDR3 has 18 residues. Germline V gene data show CDR1 as SGHAT and CDR2 as FQNNGV. V trimming: 0 bases; J trimming: 1 base; junction bases outside the gene matches: 7. Written as DNA, the CDR3 is TGTGCCAGCAGCTTAGATCACCCTAGCGGGAGGCCCCAAGAGACCCAGTACTTC. This encodes CASSLDHPSGRPQETQYF. The full variable domain, completed using reference TRBV11-2 and TRBJ2-5, is EAGVAQSPRYKIIEKRQSVAFWCNPISGHATLYWYQQILGQGPKLLIQFQNNGVVDDSQLPKDRFSAERLKGVDSTLKIQPAKLEDSAVYLCASSLDHPSGRPQETQYFGPGTRLLVL.

A word on this clonotype: This clone may be a read error of a much larger clone one base away. J is TRBJ2-3 and V is TRBV9; D perhaps matches TRBD2 (5 bases). The length of the CDR3 is 14 residues. The germline gives CDR1 SGDLS, CDR2 YYNGEE. The CDR3 here is CASSFKAVRDTRYF. The CDR3 coding sequence is TGTGCCAGCAGCTTTAAAGCGGTTCGGGATACGCGGTATTTT.

This clonotype was counted at least ten times. The chain couples TRBV7-2 to TRBJ2-5; 9 bases fit TRBD2. CDR1 is SGHTA and CDR2 is FQGNSA in the germline V gene. With V trimmed by 5 bases and J by 4 bases, 5 bases remained unmatched. The CDR3 is made up of 14 amino acids. The CDR3 coding sequence is TGTGCCAGCAGCGGGACTAGCAATATAGAGACCCAGTACTTC. It is translated as CASSGTSNIETQYF.

This clonotype was counted a few times. The rearrangement links TRBV5-1 to TRBJ1-5; 7 bases align to TRBD1. From germline, CDR1 is SGHRS and CDR2 YFSETQ. The CDR3 loop spans 14 amino acids. The ends lost 0 bases at V and 6 bases at J; junction bases unmatched: 3. The CDR3 loop reads CASSLGDSFQPQHF. The CDR3, as DNA: TGCGCCAGCAGCTTGGGGGACAGCTTTCAGCCCCAGCATTTT.

This clonotype was observed once. The chain has TRBV12-5 and TRBJ2-7, with D uncertain. Germline V gene lookup returns CDR1 LGHNT and CDR2 FRNRAP. The CDR3 is made up of 13 amino acids. Trimming took off 2 bases at V and 3 bases at J, with 8 bases between the two ends. CDR3 region: CASGLPSIYEQYF. The CDR3 nucleotides read TGTGCTAGTGGTTTGCCCTCAATCTACGAGCAGTACTTC.

This clonotype was seen repeatedly, ten times or more. The rearrangement links TRBV7-9 to TRBJ2-1, with 8 bases fitting TRBD2. The V gene end was trimmed by 0 bases and the J gene end by 3 bases; junction bases not matched to a gene: 13. The CDR3 runs 19 residues. The V gene's germline CDR1 is SEHNR and CDR2 FQNEAQ (reference sequence). The CDR3 DNA reads as TGTGCCAGCAGCTTAGCGGTCCACCCTAGCGGGTTCCGCTACAATGAGCAGTTCTTC. This translates into CASSLAVHPSGFRYNEQFF.

There are many counts of this clonotype. This chain uses TRBV7-8 with TRBJ1-1; TRBD1 is a possible D gene (6 bases). V was cut by 6 bases and J by 4 bases, with 15 bases left in between. The CDR3 is 14 amino acids. Germline-derived CDR1 and CDR2 are SGHVS and FQNEAQ. CDR3 in amino acids: CASSLRQAGTEAFF. CDR3 DNA: TGTGCCAGCAGTTTGCGACAGGCGGGCACTGAAGCTTTCTTT.

The rearrangement links TRBV4-2 to TRBJ2-3, with a possible D match to TRBD1 (5 bases). The CDR3 has 17 amino acids. Germline V gives CDR1 LGHNA, CDR2 YNFKEQ. V lost 1 base, J lost 4 bases, and 18 bases lay in between. CDR3 nucleotide sequence: TGTGCCAGCAGCCAAGTAACCGGGCAGGGCGGTGCAGATACGCAGTATTTT. Translated, it gives CASSQVTGQGGADTQYF.

The table lists this clonotype with many counts. The genes are TRBV12-3 or TRBV12-4 and TRBJ2-7, with a tentative D call TRBD2 (5 bases). The ends were cut back, 3 bases at V and 0 bases at J, with 12 bases in the middle. The CDR3 runs 15 residues. The CDR3 sequence is CASSFGGSVSYEQYF. The CDR3 DNA is TGTGCCAGCAGTTTTGGTGGGAGCGTCTCCTACGAGCAGTACTTC.

In its sample, this clonotype was seen many times. The genes are TRBV18 and TRBJ1-1, with D possibly being TRBD1 (6 bases). The CDR3 extends over 14 amino acids. V was clipped by 3 bases and J by 5 bases, with 13 bases between them. The germline V gene encodes CDR1 KGHSH and CDR2 LQKENI. The DNA for the CDR3 is TGTGCCAGCTCACCGGGGGGCGCGGGAACTGAAGCTTTCTTT. Residues: CASSPGGAGTEAFF.

This clonotype was detected many times. This sequence joins TRBV7-2 and TRBJ1-1, with TRBD1 as a possible D gene (5 bases). The V end was cut by 1 base, the J end by 1 base, with 10 bases between. The V gene's germline CDR1 is SGHTA and CDR2 FQGNSA. The CDR3 has 15 amino acids. The chain's CDR3 is CASSLEGPANTEAFF. The CDR3 bases are TGTGCCAGCAGCTTAGAGGGACCCGCGAACACTGAAGCTTTCTTT.

This clonotype showed up many times. The genes are TRBV4-2 and TRBJ2-3, with D hard to call. CDR3 length: 14 amino acids. V lost 1 base to trimming and J lost 4 bases, with 9 bases between them. Germline CDR1 is LGHNA and CDR2 is YNFKEQ. The CDR3 reads CASSQATAADTQYF. The CDR3 DNA sequence: TGTGCCAGCAGCCAAGCAACGGCGGCAGATACGCAGTATTTT.

This clonotype showed up just a few times. The V call is TRBV20-1, the J call TRBJ1-1; D not certain. Trimming shortened V by 0 bases and J by 8 bases, and 16 bases separated the two germline ends. Germline values: CDR1 DFQATT, CDR2 SNEGSKA (reference sequence). This CDR3 region has 14 residues. CDR3 protein: CSARDPAELREAFF. CDR3 sequence (DNA): TGCAGTGCTAGAGATCCGGCGGAGTTGAGGGAAGCTTTCTTT.